The T cell receptor (beta chain) described here comes from a study of lymphopenia after photon versus proton radiotherapy. Study-wide results and limits: After the lymphocyte nadir, photon-treated repertoires showed oligoclonal expansion, especially of CD8+ Temra cells. Relative stability marked proton patients; photon patients lost diversity and naive cells.

This CDR3 region has 13 residues. The germline CDR1 and CDR2 sequences are SEHNR and FQNEAQ (reference sequence). After removal of 7 bases from V and 9 bases from J, the junction contained 11 bases not matched to a gene. Libraries were prepared by immunoSEQ multiplex PCR; TCRdb keeps only in-frame clonotypes and omits some of them. The sample records under 75,000 clones, just under 95% being singletons. Concerning this clone itself: Its antigen is not identified.

The rearrangement uses TRBV7-9 and TRBJ2-5, with TRBD1 matching over 7 bases. The source of this sequence is a woman aged 35 to 49 with cholangiocarcinoma. The material sequenced was peripheral blood, taken from a patient treated with photon-based radiotherapy. The CDR3 is CASTPQGLGAQYF. The CDR3 DNA reads as TGTGCCAGCACCCCACAGGGGTTGGGGGCCCAGTACTTC.